Following are 12 T cell receptor beta chains from one sample sequenced in a study of blood T cell repertoires in COVID-19. The assay was immunoSEQ multiplex PCR, and TCRdb's table has in-frame clones only and misses some. The sample lists over 100,000 clones; 79% were seen once. The source material was peripheral blood. These receptors were taken from a woman older than 75 with acute or convalescent COVID-19.

Written as DNA, the CDR3 is TGTGCCAGCAGCCCCCGGACAGGGGGGAACTACGAGCAGTACTTC. It specifies CASSPRTGGNYEQYF. This rearrangement joins TRBV3-1 (or the pseudogene TRBV3-2) to TRBJ2-7, with TRBD1 matching over 10 bases. There are 15 residues in the CDR3. Germline assignment: CDR1 LGHDT and CDR2 YNNKEL (reference sequence). The trim removed 4 bases at V and 3 bases at J, leaving 6 bases unmatched.

V gene TRBV4-1 combines with J gene TRBJ1-2; possible D gene TRBD1, 6 bases. The CDR3 runs to 15 residues. V lost 0 bases and J lost 2, with 10 bases in between. Per the germline V gene, CDR1 is MGHRA and CDR2 is YSYEKL. The CDR3 DNA sequence: TGCGCCAGCAGCCAAGATCCTGGACAGAACTATGGCTACACCTTC. As protein: CASSQDPGQNYGYTF.

In this sample, this clone turned up once. The J gene is TRBJ2-1, the V gene TRBV3-1 (or the pseudogene TRBV3-2), with 9 bases that match TRBD1. The V segment lost 4 bases and the J segment 4 bases; nucleotides outside the gene matches: 8. This CDR3 has 16 residues. CDR1 LGHDT and CDR2 YNNKEL come from the germline V gene (reference sequence). CDR3 bases: TGTGCCAGCAGCCGACTAACAGGGGGCTCTTACAATGAGCAGTTCTTC. Translated: CASSRLTGGSYNEQFF.

The chain is built from TRBV27 and TRBJ2-3; D may be TRBD1 (6 bases). The germline gives CDR1 MNHEY, CDR2 SMNVEV (reference sequence). Trimming shortened V by 5 bases and J by 6 bases, and 15 bases separated the two germline ends. The CDR3 length is 14 residues. In nucleotides, the CDR3 is TGTGCCAGCAGTCTCACACAGGGCCCGGATACGCAGTATTTT. This sequence encodes CASSLTQGPDTQYF.

The chain combines TRBV7-2 with TRBJ2-5; D may be TRBD2 (5 bases). Looked up from germline, CDR1 is SGHTA and CDR2 is FQGNSA. V gave up 3 bases and J gave up 1 base, with 6 bases separating them. The CDR3 is made up of 13 amino acids. CDR3 in amino acids: CASSFSAQETQYF. CDR3 DNA sequence: TGTGCCAGCAGCTTTAGCGCCCAAGAGACCCAGTACTTC.

The DNA for the CDR3 is TGTGCCAGCAGCTCCGCCCAGGGACAGCCCCAGCATTTT. This codes for CASSSAQGQPQHF. V is TRBV7-2 and J is TRBJ1-5; D may be TRBD1 (5 bases). The ends were cut back, 4 bases at V and 7 bases at J, with 11 bases in the middle. The CDR3 covers 13 residues. Germline loops: CDR1 SGHTA, CDR2 FQGNSA.

The table lists this clone with a count of one. The rearrangement links TRBV13 to TRBJ1-6; D is uncertain. Germline V CDR1 and CDR2: PRHDT, FYEKMQ (reference sequence). The germline V and J ends were trimmed by 5 bases and 9 bases, with 17 bases remaining between them. The CDR3 consists of 15 residues. CDR3 in DNA: TGTGCCAGCAGCATTAGACAAGGTCTTGCTTCACCCCTCCACTTT. This gives the protein CASSIRQGLASPLHF.

In its sample, this clone was seen a few times. The chain couples TRBV30 to TRBJ1-1; D is undetermined. V was shortened by 0 bases and J by 7 bases, with 12 bases between the two germline ends. CDR1 and CDR2 (germline): GTSNPN, SVGIG (reference sequence). The CDR3 runs to 13 residues. CDR3: CAWSVGWQVEAFF. CDR3 DNA: TGTGCCTGGAGTGTTGGGTGGCAGGTTGAAGCTTTCTTT.

The chain joins TRBV5-1 to TRBJ2-7; 8 bases match TRBD1. The CDR3 has 14 amino acids. The trim removed 4 bases at V and 2 bases at J, leaving 5 bases unmatched. The V gene's germline CDR1 is SGHRS and CDR2 YFSETQ. The CDR3 DNA follows: TGCGCCAGCAGCCCTACAGGGGGGACCTACGAGCAGTACTTC. This encodes CASSPTGGTYEQYF. Supplemented by reference TRBV5-1 and TRBJ2-7, the full variable domain reads KAGVTQTPRYLIKTRGQQVTLSCSPISGHRSVSWYQQTPGQGLQFLFEYFSETQRNKGNFPGRFSGRQFSNSRSEMNVSTLELGDSALYLCASSPTGGTYEQYFGPGTRLTVT.

The chain couples TRBV28 to TRBJ1-2; 7 positions agree with TRBD1. V lost 5 bases to trimming and J lost 4 bases; unmatched junction nucleotides: 4. Germline assignment: CDR1 MDHEN and CDR2 SYDVKM. The CDR3 totals 13 residues. The CDR3 DNA sequence: TGTGCCAGCAGTCCCCCAGGGGGCTATGGCTACACCTTC. Its protein product is CASSPPGGYGYTF.

The V and J genes are TRBV30 and TRBJ1-5; 9 bases map to TRBD1. This CDR3 has 15 amino acids. CDR1 and CDR2 from the germline V gene are GTSNPN and SVGIG (reference sequence). Trimming removed 2 bases from V and 6 bases from J; junction bases left unmatched: 8. The CDR3 sequence is CAWSSGTGIFQPQHF. The CDR3 coding sequence is TGTGCCTGGAGTTCCGGGACAGGGATATTTCAGCCCCAGCATTTT.

The chain uses TRBV4-3 and TRBJ1-1; D possibly corresponds to TRBD1 (5 bases). Trimming cost V 4 bases and J 3 bases, with 18 bases left between them. Germline CDR1 reads LGHNA; CDR2 reads YSLEER. CDR3 size: 16 residues. CDR3 nucleotide sequence: TGCGCCAGCAGCCCGGAGGGACGACCACTTTACACTGAAGCTTTCTTT. Translated, it gives CASSPEGRPLYTEAFF.